This is a list of T cell receptor beta chains from one sample in a study of blood T cell repertoires in COVID-19. TCRdb's table, derived via immunoSEQ multiplex PCR, lists solely in-frame clones and lacks some. The sample has over 350,000 clones, approximately 90% seen once. Specimen: peripheral blood. The receptors shown here come from a woman aged 25 to 39 with acute or convalescent COVID-19. Both conserved end residues are part of each CDR3. The D gene is left open where the match is weak. The size entry is marked missing in some rows and otherwise reads once, few, many or a size class.

>NA|TRBJ2-4|NA|TRBV1
TGCACCAGCAGCCAAGTCTCGGTAGTGAGCAAAAACATTCAGTACTTC
CTSSQVSVVSKNIQYF
>NA|TRBJ2-2|NA|TRBV18
TGTGCCAGCTCAGAGACAACGAACACCGGGGAGCTGTTTTTT
CASSETTNTGELFF
>TRBD1|TRBJ2-5|NA|TRBV11-2
TGTGCCAGCAGCGGAACGGGACAGGGTGTCCAAGAGACCCAGTACTTC
CASSGTGQGVQETQYF
>TRBD1|TRBJ1-5|NA|TRBV6-5
TGTGCCAGCAGTACCCGGGACAGGGTGGAATCCCAGCATTTT
CASSTRDRVESQHF
>NA|TRBJ1-5|NA|TRBV28
TGTGCCAGCAGTTCATCCTCGTGGAGGGGATATAGTCAGCCCCAGCATTTT
CASSSSSWRGYSQPQHF
>NA|TRBJ2-3|NA|TRBV24-1
TGTGCCACCAGTGCTTACACAGATACGCAGTATTTT
CATSAYTDTQYF
>NA|TRBJ2-5|NA|TRBV7-9
TGTGCCAGCAGCCCACCCCGCGGGACCCCGATCCAGACCCAGTACTTC
CASSPPRGTPIQTQYF
>NA|TRBJ2-2|NA|TRBV4-1
TGCGCCAGCAGCCAACAGGGAAACACCGGGGAGCTGTTTTTT
CASSQQGNTGELFF
>NA|TRBJ2-6|NA|TRBV5-1
TGCGCCAGCAGCTTACGGGGTACTGGGGCCAACGTCCTGACTTTC
CASSLRGTGANVLTF
>NA|TRBJ2-7|NA|TRBV28
TGTGCCAGCAGTTTCCCAGGACAGAACTACGAGCAGTACTTC
CASSFPGQNYEQYF
>NA|TRBJ2-1|once|TRBV7-3
TGTGCCAGCAGCCGCGCCGAGGGGGTTAGTGAGCAGTTCTTC
CASSRAEGVSEQFF
>NA|TRBJ2-3|NA|TRBV9
TGTGCCAGCAGCTCCCCGGGGGTTACGCAGTATTTT
CASSSPGVTQYF
>NA|TRBJ1-6|NA|TRBV12-3/TRBV12-4
TGTGCCACACGGGAGGGACGGAATTCACCCCTCCACTTT
CATREGRNSPLHF